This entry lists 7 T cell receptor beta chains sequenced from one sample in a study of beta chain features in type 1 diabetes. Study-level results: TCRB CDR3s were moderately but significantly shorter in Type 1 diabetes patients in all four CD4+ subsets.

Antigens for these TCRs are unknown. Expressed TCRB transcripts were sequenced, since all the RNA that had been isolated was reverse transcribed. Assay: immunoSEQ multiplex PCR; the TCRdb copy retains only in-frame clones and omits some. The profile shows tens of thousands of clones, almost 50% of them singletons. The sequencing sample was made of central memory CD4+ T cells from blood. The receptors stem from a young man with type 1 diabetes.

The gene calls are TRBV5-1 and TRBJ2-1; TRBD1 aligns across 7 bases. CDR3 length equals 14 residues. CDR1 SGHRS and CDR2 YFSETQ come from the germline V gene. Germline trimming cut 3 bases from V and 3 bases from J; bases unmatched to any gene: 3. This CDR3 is CASSSGQVYNEQFF. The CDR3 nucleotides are TGCGCCAGCAGCTCAGGACAGGTCTACAATGAGCAGTTCTTC.

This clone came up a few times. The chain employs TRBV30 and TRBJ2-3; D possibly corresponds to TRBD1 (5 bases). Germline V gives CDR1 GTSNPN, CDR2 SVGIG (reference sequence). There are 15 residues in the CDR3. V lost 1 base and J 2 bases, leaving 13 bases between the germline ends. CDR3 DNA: TGTGCCTGGAGTGGATGGACACTGCACACAGATACGCAGTATTTT. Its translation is CAWSGWTLHTDTQYF.

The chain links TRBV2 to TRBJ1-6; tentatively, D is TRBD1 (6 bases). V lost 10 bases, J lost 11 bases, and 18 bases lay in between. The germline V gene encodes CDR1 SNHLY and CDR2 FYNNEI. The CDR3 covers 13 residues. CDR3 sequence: CATRGSPETPLHF. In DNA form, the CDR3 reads TGTGCCACCAGGGGCTCCCCCGAAACACCCCTCCACTTT.

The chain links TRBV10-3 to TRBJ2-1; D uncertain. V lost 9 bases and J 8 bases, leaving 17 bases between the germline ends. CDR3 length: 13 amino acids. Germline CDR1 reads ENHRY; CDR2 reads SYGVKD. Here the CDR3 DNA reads TGTGCCATTGCCGAGACTCCCCAAGATGAGCAGTTCTTC. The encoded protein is CAIAETPQDEQFF.

Here the CDR3 reads CSAPTGKGAFF. CDR3 DNA sequence: TGCAGTGCACCGACAGGGAAGGGAGCTTTCTTT. The V and J genes are TRBV20-1 and TRBJ1-1; TRBD1 agrees at 7 bases. J lost 10 bases, V lost 6 bases, and 8 bases had no gene match. CDR1 DFQATT and CDR2 SNEGSKA come from the germline V gene (reference sequence). The CDR3 extends over 11 amino acids.

CDR3 DNA sequence: TGTGCCAGCAGCGACCGGGTCCGCACAGATACGCAGTATTTT. Its protein product is CASSDRVRTDTQYF. The J gene is TRBJ2-3, the V gene TRBV7-8; D is undetermined. Germline V gene data show CDR1 as SGHVS and CDR2 as FQNEAQ. The length of the CDR3 is 14 residues. Between the trimmed V and J ends, which lost 5 bases and 1 base, there was a span of 10 bases.

CDR3: CASSLTSGSLRWYF. The CDR3 DNA sequence: TGTGCCAGCAGCTTGACTAGCGGTTCCCTTCGGTGGTACTTC. The rearrangement links TRBV11-2 to TRBJ2-5; TRBD2 matches at 9 bases. The V and J ends lost 3 bases and 13 bases, in that order; junction bases with no gene match: 12. The CDR3 spans 14 residues. Per germline, CDR1 SGHAT and CDR2 FQNNGV.